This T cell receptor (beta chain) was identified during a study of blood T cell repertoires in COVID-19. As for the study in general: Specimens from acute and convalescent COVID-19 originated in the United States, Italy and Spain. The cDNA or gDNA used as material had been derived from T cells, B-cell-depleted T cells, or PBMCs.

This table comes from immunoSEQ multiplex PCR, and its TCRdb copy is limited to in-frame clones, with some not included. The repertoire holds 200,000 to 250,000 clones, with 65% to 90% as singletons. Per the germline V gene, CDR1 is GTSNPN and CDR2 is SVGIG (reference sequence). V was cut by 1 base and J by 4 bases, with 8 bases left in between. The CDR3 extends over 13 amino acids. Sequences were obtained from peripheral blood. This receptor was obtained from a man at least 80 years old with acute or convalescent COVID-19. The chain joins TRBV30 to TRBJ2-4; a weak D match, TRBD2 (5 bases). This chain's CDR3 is CAWSESGKNIQYF. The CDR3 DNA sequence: TGTGCCTGGAGTGAAAGCGGTAAAAACATTCAGTACTTC. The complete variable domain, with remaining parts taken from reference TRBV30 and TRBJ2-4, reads SQTIHQWPATLVQPVGSPLSLECTVEGTSNPNLYWYRQAAGRGLQLLFYSVGIGQISSEVPQNLSASRPQDRQFILSSKKLLLSDSGFYLCAWSESGKNIQYFGAGTRLSVL.